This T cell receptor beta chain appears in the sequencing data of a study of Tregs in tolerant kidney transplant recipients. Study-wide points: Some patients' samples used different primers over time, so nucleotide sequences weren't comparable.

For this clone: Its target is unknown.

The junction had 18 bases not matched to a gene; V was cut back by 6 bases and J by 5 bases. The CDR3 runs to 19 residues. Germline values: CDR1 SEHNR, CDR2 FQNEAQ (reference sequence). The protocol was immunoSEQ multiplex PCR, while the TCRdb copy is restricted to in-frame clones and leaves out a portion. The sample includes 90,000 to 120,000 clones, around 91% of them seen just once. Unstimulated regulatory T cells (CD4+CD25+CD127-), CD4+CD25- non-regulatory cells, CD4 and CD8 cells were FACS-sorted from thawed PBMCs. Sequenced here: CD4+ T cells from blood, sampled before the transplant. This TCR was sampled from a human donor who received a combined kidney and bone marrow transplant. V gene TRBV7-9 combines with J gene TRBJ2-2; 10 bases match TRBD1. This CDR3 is CASSPRSDRGRLRTGELFF. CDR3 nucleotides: TGTGCCAGCAGTCCCCGCAGCGACAGGGGGCGATTAAGGACCGGGGAGCTGTTTTTT.